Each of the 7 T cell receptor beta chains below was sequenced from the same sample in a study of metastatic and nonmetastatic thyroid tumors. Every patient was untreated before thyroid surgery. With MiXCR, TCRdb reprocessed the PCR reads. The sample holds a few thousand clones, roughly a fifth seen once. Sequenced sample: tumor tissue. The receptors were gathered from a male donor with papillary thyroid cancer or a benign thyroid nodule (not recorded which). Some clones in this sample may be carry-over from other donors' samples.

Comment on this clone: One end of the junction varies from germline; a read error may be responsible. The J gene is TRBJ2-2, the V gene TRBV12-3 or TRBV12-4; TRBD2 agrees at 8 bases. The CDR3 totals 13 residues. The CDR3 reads CASSLAGLGELFF. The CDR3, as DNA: TGTGCCAGCAGTCTAGCGGGCCTTGGGGAGCTGTTTTTT.

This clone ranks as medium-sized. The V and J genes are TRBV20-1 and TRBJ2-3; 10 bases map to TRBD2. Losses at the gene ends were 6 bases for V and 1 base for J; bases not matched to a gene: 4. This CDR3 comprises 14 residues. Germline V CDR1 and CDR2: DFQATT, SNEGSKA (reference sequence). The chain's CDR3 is CSAPGLAGTDTQYF. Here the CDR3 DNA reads TGCAGTGCCCCCGGACTAGCGGGCACAGATACGCAGTATTTT.

This chain's CDR3 is CASSQSGRGPPGYEQYF. As DNA, the CDR3 is TGTGCCAGCAGCCAATCGGGAAGGGGGCCCCCGGGGTACGAGCAGTACTTC. V is TRBV14 and J is TRBJ2-7, with 7 bases that match TRBD1. Germline lookup yields CDR1 SGHDN and CDR2 FVKESK. The J segment lost 4 bases and the V segment lost 2 bases, leaving 14 bases of the junction unmatched. This CDR3 is 17 amino acids long.

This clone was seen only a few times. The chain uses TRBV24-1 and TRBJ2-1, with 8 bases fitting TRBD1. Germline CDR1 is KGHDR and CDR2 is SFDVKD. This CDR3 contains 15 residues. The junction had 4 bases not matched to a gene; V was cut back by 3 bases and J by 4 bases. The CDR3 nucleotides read TGTGCCACCAGTGATGGACAGGGTAGTTACAATGAGCAGTTCTTC. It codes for CATSDGQGSYNEQFF.

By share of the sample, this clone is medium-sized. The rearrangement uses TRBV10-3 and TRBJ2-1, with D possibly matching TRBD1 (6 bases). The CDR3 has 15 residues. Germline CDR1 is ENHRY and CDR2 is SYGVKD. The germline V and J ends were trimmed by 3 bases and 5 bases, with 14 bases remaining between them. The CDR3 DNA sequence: TGTGCCATCAGTGAAAGGACAGTAGGGGACAATGAGCAGTTCTTC. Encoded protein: CAISERTVGDNEQFF.

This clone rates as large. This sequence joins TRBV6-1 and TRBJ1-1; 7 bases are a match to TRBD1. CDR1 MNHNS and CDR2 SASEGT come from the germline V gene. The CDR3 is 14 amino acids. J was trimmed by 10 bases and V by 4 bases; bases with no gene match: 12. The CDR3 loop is CASSVDREVARAFF. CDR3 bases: TGTGCCAGCAGTGTCGACAGGGAAGTTGCCCGAGCTTTCTTT.

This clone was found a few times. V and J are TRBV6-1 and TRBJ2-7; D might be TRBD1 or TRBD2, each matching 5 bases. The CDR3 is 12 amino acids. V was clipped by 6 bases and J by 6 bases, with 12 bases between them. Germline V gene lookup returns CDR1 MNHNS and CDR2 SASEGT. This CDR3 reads CASRDGAGEQYF. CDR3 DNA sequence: TGTGCCAGCAGGGACGGGGCGGGCGAGCAGTACTTC.